This T cell receptor beta chain derives from a study of T cells in Graves' hyperthyroidism and ophthalmopathy. V was cut by 3 bases and J by 4 bases, with 15 bases left in between. This CDR3 has 14 amino acids. The germline gives CDR1 DFQATT, CDR2 SNEGSKA (reference sequence). TCR beta CDR3 sequences were amplified from RNA transcripts. The HTBI primer set was used in a first-round RT-PCR of the TCR CDR3. TCRdb fed the multiplex PCR reads into MiXCR, producing one record per CDR3 protein. Among around 300,000 distinct CDR3 sequences listed, roughly 13% were seen once. This clonotype was seen at least ten times. Its cognate antigen is unknown. PBMCs were collected from a 10 ml volume of fresh peripheral blood. Findings and limits, study-wide: Among clonotypes expanded in thyroid above 0.001, most were also found in blood. A model of 13 V-J pairs discriminated ophthalmopathy from stable hyperthyroidism.

Sequenced: blood. V is TRBV20-1 and J is TRBJ1-1; the D gene is possibly TRBD1 (5 bases). The TCR originated in a woman in her 40s with Graves' hyperthyroidism. The DNA of the CDR3 is TGCAGTGCTAGTCGTGCAGGGTCGTTCACTGAAGCTTTCTTT. Translation gives CSASRAGSFTEAFF.